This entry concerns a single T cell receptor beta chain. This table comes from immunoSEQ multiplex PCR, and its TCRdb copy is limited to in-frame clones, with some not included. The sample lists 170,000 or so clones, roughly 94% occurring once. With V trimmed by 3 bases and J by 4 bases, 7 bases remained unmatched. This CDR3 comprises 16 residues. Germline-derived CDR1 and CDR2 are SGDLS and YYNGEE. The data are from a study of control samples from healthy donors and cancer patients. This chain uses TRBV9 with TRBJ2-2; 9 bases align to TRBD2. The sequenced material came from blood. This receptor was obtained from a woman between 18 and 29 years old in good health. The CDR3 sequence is CASSAWTSALTGELFF. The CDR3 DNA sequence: TGTGCCAGCAGCGCCTGGACTAGCGCTCTCACCGGGGAGCTGTTTTTT.